This T cell receptor beta chain comes out of a study of shared clonotypes between healthy human individuals. Study-wide results and caveats: Only blood samples were collected, and tissue repertoires likely differ. Rarefaction gave evidence that sorted-subset sequencing remained incomplete despite large depth.

Trimming left V 3 bases short and J 10 bases short, with 9 bases between. The CDR3 runs 11 residues. Germline assignment: CDR1 GTSNPN and CDR2 SVGIG (reference sequence). Comment on this clone: The target antigen is unknown.

For each subset, genomic DNA was distributed in equal portions over several immunoSEQ plates. TCRdb keeps only in-frame clones here, not all; method: immunoSEQ multiplex PCR. The sample records approximately 340,000 clones, around 67% being singletons. The V and J genes are TRBV30 and TRBJ1-4, with unresolved D. The sample comprised memory CD4+ T cells sorted from blood. Stated subset: CD45RA-negative fraction. This TCR derives from a man aged 25-40 years in good health. Written as DNA, the CDR3 is TGTGCCTGGAGCTTCATGGGAAAACTGTTTTTT. It encodes CAWSFMGKLFF.